Listed below are T cell receptor beta chains from one sample, sequenced in a study of regulatory T cells in long-lasting Graves disease. Each CDR3 protein is one row after TCRdb ran MiXCR on the multiplex PCR reads. Among around 480,000 distinct CDR3 sequences listed, around 15% were seen once. This sample also belongs to another study, concerning T cells in Graves' hyperthyroidism and ophthalmopathy.

This specimen was peripheral blood mononuclear cells (PBMCs), taken at new diagnosis, from a patient treated with antithyroid drugs. These TCRs come from a woman aged 40-60 years with Graves disease. The CDR3 runs from the conserved cysteine through the conserved F or W. The D gene is left open where the match is weak. A clone size is listed for some rows: how often the clone was seen (once, few, many), or a class if it is expanded.

NA | NA | TRBJ2-5 | TRBV19 | CASRSRGAGTQYF | TGTGCCAGTAGATCACGGGGGGCTGGGACCCAGTACTTC
NA | NA | TRBJ1-1 | TRBV7-9 | CASSLTRTEAFF | TGTGCCAGCAGCTTGACGAGAACTGAAGCTTTCTTT
few | NA | TRBJ1-1 | TRBV20-1 | CSASCRGPMNTEAFF | TGCAGTGCTAGCTGCCGGGGACCCATGAACACTGAAGCTTTCTTT
many | NA | TRBJ2-5 | TRBV20-1 | CSARDLGQETQYF | TGCAGTGCTAGAGATCTGGGGCAAGAGACCCAGTACTTC
many | NA | TRBJ2-3 | TRBV6-1 | CASSEFTDTQYF | TGTGCCAGCAGTGAGTTCACAGATACGCAGTATTTT
many | NA | TRBJ2-2 | TRBV20-1 | CSARDRPYPGELFF | TGCAGTGCTAGAGATCGCCCCTATCCCGGGGAGCTGTTTTTT
many | NA | TRBJ1-1 | TRBV10-3 | CAISRELNTEAFF | TGTGCCATCTCAAGGGAGTTGAACACTGAAGCTTTCTTT
NA | NA | TRBJ1-2 | TRBV4-1 | CASRQPRVSEGYTF | TGCGCCAGCAGACAACCCAGGGTCTCAGAGGGCTACACCTTC
NA | NA | TRBJ1-4 | TRBV3-1 | CASSPPPGAAANEKLFF | TGTGCCAGCAGCCCCCCACCGGGCGCAGCCGCTAATGAAAAACTGTTTTTT
many | TRBD1 | TRBJ2-5 | TRBV7-2 | CASSLQGVQETQYF | TGTGCCAGCAGCTTACAGGGGGTCCAAGAGACCCAGTACTTC